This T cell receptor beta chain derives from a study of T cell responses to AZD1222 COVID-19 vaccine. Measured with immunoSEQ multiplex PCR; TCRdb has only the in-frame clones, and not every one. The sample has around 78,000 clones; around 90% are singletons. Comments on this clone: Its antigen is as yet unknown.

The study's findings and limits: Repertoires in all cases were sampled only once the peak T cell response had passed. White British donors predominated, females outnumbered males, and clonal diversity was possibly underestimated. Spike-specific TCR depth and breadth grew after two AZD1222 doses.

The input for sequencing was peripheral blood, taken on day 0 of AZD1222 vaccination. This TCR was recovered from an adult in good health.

Written as DNA, the CDR3 is TGTGCCAGCAGCCAAGAGGGGGACACCGGGGAGCTGTTTTTT. Protein sequence: CASSQEGDTGELFF. The chain combines TRBV3-1 (or the pseudogene TRBV3-2) with TRBJ2-2; D possibly uses TRBD1 or TRBD2 (5 bases each). In germline, CDR1 is LGHDT, CDR2 YNNKEL (reference sequence). The length of the CDR3 is 14 residues. V lost 0 bases and J lost 3, with 5 bases in between.